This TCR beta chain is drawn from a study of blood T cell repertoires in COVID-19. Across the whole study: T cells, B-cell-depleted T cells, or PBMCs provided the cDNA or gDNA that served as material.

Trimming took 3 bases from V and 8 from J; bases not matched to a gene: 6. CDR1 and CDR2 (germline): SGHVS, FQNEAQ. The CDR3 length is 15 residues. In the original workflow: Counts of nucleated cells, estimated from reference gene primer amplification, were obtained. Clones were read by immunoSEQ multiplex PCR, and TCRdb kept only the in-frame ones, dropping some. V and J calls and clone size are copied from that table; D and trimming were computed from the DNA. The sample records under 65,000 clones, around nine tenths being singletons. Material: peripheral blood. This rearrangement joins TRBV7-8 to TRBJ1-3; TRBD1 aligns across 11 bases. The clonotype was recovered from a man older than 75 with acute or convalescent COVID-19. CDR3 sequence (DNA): TGTGCCAGCAGCTTCATCGGGGACAGGGGGGACACCATATATTTT. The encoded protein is CASSFIGDRGDTIYF.